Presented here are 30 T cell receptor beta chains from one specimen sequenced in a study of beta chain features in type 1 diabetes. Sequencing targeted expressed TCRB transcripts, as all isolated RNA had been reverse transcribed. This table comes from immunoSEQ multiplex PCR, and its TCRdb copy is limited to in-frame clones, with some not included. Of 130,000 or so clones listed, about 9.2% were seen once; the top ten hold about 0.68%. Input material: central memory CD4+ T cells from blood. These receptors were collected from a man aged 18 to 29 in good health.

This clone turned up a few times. The CDR3 loop is CASTTAPEGPYGYTF. CDR3 nucleotides: TGTGCCAGCACCACGGCCCCGGAGGGACCCTATGGCTACACCTTC. The chain employs TRBV11-1 and TRBJ1-2; D may be TRBD1 (5 bases). This CDR3 spans 15 amino acids. Germline loops: CDR1 SGHAT, CDR2 FQDESV (reference sequence). Trimming stripped 7 bases from V and 4 bases from J, with 19 bases between.

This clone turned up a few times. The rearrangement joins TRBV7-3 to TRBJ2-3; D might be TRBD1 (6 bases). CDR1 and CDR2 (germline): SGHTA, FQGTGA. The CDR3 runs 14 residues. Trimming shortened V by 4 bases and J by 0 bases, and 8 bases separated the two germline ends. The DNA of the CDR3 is TGTGCCAGCAGCTACCAGGGGAGCACAGATACGCAGTATTTT. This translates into CASSYQGSTDTQYF.

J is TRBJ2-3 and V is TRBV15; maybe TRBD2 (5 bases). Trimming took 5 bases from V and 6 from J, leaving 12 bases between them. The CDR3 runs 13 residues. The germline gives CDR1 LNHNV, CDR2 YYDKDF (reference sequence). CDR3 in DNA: TGTGCCACCAGCCGAGCCTCGGGGGATACGCAGTATTTT. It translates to CATSRASGDTQYF.

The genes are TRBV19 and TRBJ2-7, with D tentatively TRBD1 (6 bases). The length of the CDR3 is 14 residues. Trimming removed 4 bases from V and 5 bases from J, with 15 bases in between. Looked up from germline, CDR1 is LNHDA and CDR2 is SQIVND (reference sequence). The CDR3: CASSTTPGAHEQYF. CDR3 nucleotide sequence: TGTGCCAGTAGTACCACGCCAGGGGCCCACGAGCAGTACTTC. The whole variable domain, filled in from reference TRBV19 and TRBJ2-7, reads DGGITQSPKYLFRKEGQNVTLSCEQNLNHDAMYWYRQDPGQGLRLIYYSQIVNDFQKGDIAEGYSVSREKKESFPLTVTSAQKNPTAFYLCASSTTPGAHEQYFGPGTRLTVT.

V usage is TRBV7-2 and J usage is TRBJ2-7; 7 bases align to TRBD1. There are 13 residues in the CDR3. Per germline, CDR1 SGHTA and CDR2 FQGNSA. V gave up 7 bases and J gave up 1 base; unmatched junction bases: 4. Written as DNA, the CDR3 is TGTGCCAGCAACCACAGGGGTTCCTACGAGCAGTACTTC. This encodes CASNHRGSYEQYF. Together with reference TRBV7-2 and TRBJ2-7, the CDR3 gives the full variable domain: GAGVSQSPSNKVTEKGKDVELRCDPISGHTALYWYRQSLGQGLEFLIYFQGNSAPDKSGLPSDRFSAERTGGSVSTLTIQRTQQEDSAVYLCASNHRGSYEQYFGPGTRLTVT.

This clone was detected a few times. The CDR3 spells CASSLEAGTNEKLFF. The CDR3, as DNA: TGTGCCAGCAGCTTAGAAGCAGGGACTAATGAAAAACTGTTTTTT. This chain uses TRBV7-6 with TRBJ1-4; the D gene is possibly TRBD1 (5 bases). Looked up from germline, CDR1 is SGHVS and CDR2 is FNYEAQ. There are 15 residues in the CDR3. Trimming stripped 1 base from V and 2 bases from J, with 8 bases between.

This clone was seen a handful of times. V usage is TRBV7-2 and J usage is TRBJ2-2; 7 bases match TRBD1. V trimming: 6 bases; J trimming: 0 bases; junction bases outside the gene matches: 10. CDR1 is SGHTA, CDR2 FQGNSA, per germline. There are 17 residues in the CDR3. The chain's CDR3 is CASSWSGTATNTGELFF. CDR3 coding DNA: TGTGCCAGCAGTTGGTCCGGGACAGCTACGAACACCGGGGAGCTGTTTTTT.

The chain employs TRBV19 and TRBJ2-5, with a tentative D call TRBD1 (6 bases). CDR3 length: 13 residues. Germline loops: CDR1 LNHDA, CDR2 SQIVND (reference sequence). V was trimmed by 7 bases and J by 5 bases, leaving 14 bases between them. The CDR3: CASNPGDRETQYF. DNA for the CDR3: TGTGCCAGTAACCCAGGGGATCGTGAGACCCAGTACTTC. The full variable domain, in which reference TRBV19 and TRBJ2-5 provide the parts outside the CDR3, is DGGITQSPKYLFRKEGQNVTLSCEQNLNHDAMYWYRQDPGQGLRLIYYSQIVNDFQKGDIAEGYSVSREKKESFPLTVTSAQKNPTAFYLCASNPGDRETQYFGPGTRLLVL.

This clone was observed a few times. As DNA, the CDR3 is TGTGCCAGCACCGAGGGGGGGCCTTATAATTCACCCCTCCACTTT. Its translation is CASTEGGPYNSPLHF. This chain links TRBV6-5 with TRBJ1-6, with D perhaps matching TRBD1 (6 bases). The V and J ends lost 7 bases and 4 bases respectively, with 14 bases between them. There are 15 residues in the CDR3. Per the germline V gene, CDR1 is MNHEY and CDR2 is SVGAGI.

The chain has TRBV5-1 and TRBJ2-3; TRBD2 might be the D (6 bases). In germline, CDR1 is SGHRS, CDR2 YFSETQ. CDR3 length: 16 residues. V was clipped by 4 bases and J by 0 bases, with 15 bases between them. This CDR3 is CASSRGWAVSTDTQYF. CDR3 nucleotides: TGCGCCAGCAGCCGGGGGTGGGCGGTTAGCACAGATACGCAGTATTTT. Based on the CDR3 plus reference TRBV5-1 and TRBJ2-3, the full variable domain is KAGVTQTPRYLIKTRGQQVTLSCSPISGHRSVSWYQQTPGQGLQFLFEYFSETQRNKGNFPGRFSGRQFSNSRSEMNVSTLELGDSALYLCASSRGWAVSTDTQYFGPGTRLTVL.

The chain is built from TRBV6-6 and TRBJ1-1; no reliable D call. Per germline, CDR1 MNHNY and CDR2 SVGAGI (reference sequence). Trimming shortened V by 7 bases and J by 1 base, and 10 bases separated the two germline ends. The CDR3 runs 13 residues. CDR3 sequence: CASIFAGNTEAFF. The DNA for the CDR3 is TGTGCCAGCATCTTTGCGGGGAACACTGAAGCTTTCTTT.

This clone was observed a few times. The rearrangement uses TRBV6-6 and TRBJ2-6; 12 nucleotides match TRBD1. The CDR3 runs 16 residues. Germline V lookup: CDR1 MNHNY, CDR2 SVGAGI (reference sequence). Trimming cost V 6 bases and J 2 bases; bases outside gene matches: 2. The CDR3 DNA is TGTGCCAGCAGGCGGGACAGGGGGCCTGGGGCCAACGTCCTGACTTTC. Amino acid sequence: CASRRDRGPGANVLTF.

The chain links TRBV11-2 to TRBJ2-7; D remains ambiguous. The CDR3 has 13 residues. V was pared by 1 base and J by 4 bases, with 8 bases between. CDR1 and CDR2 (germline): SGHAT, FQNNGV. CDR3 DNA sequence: TGTGCCAGCAGCTTAGGTTGGGCGTACGAGCAGTACTTC. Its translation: CASSLGWAYEQYF.

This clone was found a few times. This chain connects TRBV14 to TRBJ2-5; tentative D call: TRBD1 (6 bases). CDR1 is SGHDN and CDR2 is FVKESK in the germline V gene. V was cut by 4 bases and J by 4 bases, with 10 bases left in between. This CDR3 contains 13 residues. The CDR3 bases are TGTGCCAGCAGCCGGGGACAACGAGAGACCCAGTACTTC. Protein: CASSRGQRETQYF.

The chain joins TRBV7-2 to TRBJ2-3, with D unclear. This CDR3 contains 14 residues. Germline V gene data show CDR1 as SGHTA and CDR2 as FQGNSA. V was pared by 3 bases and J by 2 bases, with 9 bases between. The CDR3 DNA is TGTGCCAGCAGCTTGAGGTCTTTCACAGATACGCAGTATTTT. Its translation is CASSLRSFTDTQYF.

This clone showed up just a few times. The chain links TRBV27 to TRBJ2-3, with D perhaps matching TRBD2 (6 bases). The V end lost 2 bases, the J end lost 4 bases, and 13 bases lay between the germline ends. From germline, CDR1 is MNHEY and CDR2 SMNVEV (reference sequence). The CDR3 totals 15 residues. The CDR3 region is CASSLALSGADTQYF. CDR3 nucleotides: TGTGCCAGCAGTTTAGCACTTAGCGGCGCAGATACGCAGTATTTT.

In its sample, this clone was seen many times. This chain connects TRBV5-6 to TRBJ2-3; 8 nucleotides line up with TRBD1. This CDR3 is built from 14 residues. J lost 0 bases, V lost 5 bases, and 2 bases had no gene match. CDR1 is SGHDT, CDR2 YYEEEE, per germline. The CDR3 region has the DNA TGTGCCAGCAGGTGGACAGGGAGCACAGATACGCAGTATTTT. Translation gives CASRWTGSTDTQYF.

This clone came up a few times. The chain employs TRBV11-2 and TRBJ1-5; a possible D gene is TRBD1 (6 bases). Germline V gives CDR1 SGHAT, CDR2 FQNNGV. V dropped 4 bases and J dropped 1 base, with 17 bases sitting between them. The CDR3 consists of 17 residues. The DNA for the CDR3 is TGTGCCAGCAGCTCAGGGGTGGATCAGATAAGCAATCAGCCCCAGCATTTT. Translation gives CASSSGVDQISNQPQHF. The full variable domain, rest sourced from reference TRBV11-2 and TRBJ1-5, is EAGVAQSPRYKIIEKRQSVAFWCNPISGHATLYWYQQILGQGPKLLIQFQNNGVVDDSQLPKDRFSAERLKGVDSTLKIQPAKLEDSAVYLCASSSGVDQISNQPQHFGDGTRLSIL.

CDR3 sequence (DNA): TGTGCCAGCAGTTCACCGACAGGGAACTATGGCTACACCTTC. Its protein product is CASSSPTGNYGYTF. The chain employs TRBV6-5 and TRBJ1-2; 7 nucleotides line up with TRBD1. CDR1 and CDR2 from the germline V gene are MNHEY and SVGAGI. The CDR3 is 14 amino acids. The V and J ends lost 4 bases and 2 bases, in that order; junction bases with no gene match: 4.

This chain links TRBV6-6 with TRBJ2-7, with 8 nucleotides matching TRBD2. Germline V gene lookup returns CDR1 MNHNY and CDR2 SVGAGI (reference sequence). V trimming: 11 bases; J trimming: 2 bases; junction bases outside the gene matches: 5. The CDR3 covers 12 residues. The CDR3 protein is CAVRAGAYEQYF. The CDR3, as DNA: TGTGCCGTCCGAGCGGGGGCCTACGAGCAGTACTTC.

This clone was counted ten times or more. CDR3 bases: TGTGCCAGCAGCCCCAGACTAGTCGGGGAGCTGTTTTTT. Translating gives CASSPRLVGELFF. This rearrangement joins TRBV7-2 to TRBJ2-2, with D perhaps matching TRBD2 (6 bases). Germline CDR1 SGHTA, CDR2 FQGNSA. This CDR3 spans 13 amino acids. V lost 5 bases to trimming and J lost 7 bases, with 11 bases between them.

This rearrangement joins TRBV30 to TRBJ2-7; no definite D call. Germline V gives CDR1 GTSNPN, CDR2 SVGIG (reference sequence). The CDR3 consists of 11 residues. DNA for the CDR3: TGTGCTTTGACATCGTACTACGAGCAGTACTTC. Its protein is CALTSYYEQYF.

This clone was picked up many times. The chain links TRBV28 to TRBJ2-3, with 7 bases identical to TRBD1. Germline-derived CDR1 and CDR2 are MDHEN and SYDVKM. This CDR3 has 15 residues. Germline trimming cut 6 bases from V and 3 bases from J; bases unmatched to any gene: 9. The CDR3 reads CASSPPDRLTDTQYF. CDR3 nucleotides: TGTGCCAGCAGCCCGCCGGACAGGTTAACAGATACGCAGTATTTT. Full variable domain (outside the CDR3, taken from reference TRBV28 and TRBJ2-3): DVKVTQSSRYLVKRTGEKVFLECVQDMDHENMFWYRQDPGLGLRLIYFSYDVKMKEKGDIPEGYSVSREKKERFSLILESASTNQTSMYLCASSPPDRLTDTQYFGPGTRLTVL.

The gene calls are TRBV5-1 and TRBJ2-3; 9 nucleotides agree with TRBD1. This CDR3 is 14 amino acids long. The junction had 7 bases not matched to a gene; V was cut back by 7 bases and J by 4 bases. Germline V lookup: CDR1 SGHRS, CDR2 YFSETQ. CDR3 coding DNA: TGCGCCAGCGGAACAGGACAGGGGCCAGATACGCAGTATTTT. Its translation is CASGTGQGPDTQYF.

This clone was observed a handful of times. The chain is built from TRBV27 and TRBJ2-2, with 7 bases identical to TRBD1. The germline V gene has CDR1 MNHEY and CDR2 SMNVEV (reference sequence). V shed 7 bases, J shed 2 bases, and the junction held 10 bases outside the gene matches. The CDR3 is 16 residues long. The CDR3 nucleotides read TGTGCCAGCACTCTCCTCGGGACAGTTAACACCGGGGAGCTGTTTTTT. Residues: CASTLLGTVNTGELFF.

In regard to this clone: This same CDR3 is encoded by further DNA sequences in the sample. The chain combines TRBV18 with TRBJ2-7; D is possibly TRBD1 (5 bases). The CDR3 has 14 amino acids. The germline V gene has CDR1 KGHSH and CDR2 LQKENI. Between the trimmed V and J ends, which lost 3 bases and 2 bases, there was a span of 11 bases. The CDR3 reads CASSPRQGTYEQYF. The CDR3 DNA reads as TGTGCCAGCTCACCCCGCCAGGGAACCTACGAGCAGTACTTC.

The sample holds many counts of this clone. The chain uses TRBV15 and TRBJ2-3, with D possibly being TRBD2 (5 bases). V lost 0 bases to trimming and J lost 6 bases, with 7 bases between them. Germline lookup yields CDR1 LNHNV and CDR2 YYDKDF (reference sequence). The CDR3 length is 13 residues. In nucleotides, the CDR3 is TGTGCCACCAGCAGAGATACTAGGGATACGCAGTATTTT. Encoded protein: CATSRDTRDTQYF. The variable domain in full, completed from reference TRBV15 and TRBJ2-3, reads DAMVIQNPRYQVTQFGKPVTLSCSQTLNHNVMYWYQQKSSQAPKLLFHYYDKDFNNEADTPDNFQSRRPNTSFCFLDIRSPGLGDTAMYLCATSRDTRDTQYFGPGTRLTVL.

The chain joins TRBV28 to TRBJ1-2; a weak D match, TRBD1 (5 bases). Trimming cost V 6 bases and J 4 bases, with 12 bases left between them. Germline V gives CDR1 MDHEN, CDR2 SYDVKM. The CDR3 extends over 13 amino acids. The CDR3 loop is CASRTGATYGYTF. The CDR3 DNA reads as TGTGCCAGCAGGACTGGGGCGACCTATGGCTACACCTTC.

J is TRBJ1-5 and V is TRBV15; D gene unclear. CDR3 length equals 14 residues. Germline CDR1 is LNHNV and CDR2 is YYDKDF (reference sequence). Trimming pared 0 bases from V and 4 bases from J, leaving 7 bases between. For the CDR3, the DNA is TGTGCCACCAGCAGAGATCCTTTGAATCAGCCCCAGCATTTT. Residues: CATSRDPLNQPQHF.

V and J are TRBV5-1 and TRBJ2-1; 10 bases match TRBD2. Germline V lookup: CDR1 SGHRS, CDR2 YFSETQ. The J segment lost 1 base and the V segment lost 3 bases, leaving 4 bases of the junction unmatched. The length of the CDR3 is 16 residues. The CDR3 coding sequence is TGCGCCAGCAGCTCGCCGGGACTAGCGTCCTACAATGAGCAGTTCTTC. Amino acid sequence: CASSSPGLASYNEQFF.